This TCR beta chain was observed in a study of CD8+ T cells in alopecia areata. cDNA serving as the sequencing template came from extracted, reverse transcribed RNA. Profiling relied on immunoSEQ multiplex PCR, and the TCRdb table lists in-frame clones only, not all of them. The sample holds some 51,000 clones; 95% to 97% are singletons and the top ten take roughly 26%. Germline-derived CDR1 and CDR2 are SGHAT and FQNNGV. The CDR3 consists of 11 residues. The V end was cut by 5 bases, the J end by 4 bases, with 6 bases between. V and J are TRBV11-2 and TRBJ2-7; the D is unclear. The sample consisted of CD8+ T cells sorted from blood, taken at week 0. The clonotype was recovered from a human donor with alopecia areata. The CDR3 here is CASSPRYEQYF. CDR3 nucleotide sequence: TGTGCCAGCAGCCCCCGTTACGAGCAGTACTTC. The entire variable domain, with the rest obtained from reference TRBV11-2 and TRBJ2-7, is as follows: EAGVAQSPRYKIIEKRQSVAFWCNPISGHATLYWYQQILGQGPKLLIQFQNNGVVDDSQLPKDRFSAERLKGVDSTLKIQPAKLEDSAVYLCASSPRYEQYFGPGTRLTVT.